One sample yielded the 7 T cell receptor beta chains listed below, sequenced in a study of T cells in Graves' hyperthyroidism and ophthalmopathy. There were TCR beta CDR3 regions amplified from RNA transcripts. HTBI primers drove first-round RT-PCR of the TCR CDR3. TCRdb itself ran the multiplex PCR reads through MiXCR, one entry per CDR3 protein. Of roughly 520,000 distinct CDR3 sequences in the sample, roughly 25% were seen once. The sample comprised blood. The receptors were gathered from a woman under 40 with Graves' ophthalmopathy.

The rearrangement uses TRBV12-3 or TRBV12-4 and TRBJ1-2, with 9 nucleotides matching TRBD1. The CDR3 totals 17 residues. Unmatched junction bases numbered 12, after V lost 4 bases and J lost 3 bases. The CDR3 coding sequence is TGTGCCAGCAGTTCCCACGGGACAGGGATAGCTGACTATGGCTACACCTTC. Its translation is CASSSHGTGIADYGYTF.

The J gene is TRBJ1-2, the V gene TRBV18; D gene ambiguous. Germline V gene sequence: CDR1 KGHSH, CDR2 LQKENI. The V end was cut by 5 bases, the J end by 2 bases, with 15 bases between. This CDR3 region has 15 residues. The CDR3 region is CASSNGVESNYGYTF. The CDR3 nucleotides are TGTGCCAGCTCAAACGGGGTAGAGTCAAACTATGGCTACACCTTC.

V usage is TRBV12-3 or TRBV12-4 and J usage is TRBJ1-5, with 8 bases that match TRBD1. The CDR3 is 16 residues long. With 3 bases clipped from V and 0 bases from J, the junction kept 4 bases outside the gene matches. CDR3 in amino acids: CASSFGTGLSNQPQHF. For the CDR3, the DNA is TGTGCCAGCAGTTTCGGGACAGGACTTAGCAATCAGCCCCAGCATTTT.

The chain joins TRBV15 to TRBJ2-6; perhaps TRBD1 as D (6 bases). CDR3 size: 15 residues. The ends were cut back, 11 bases at V and 0 bases at J, with 14 bases in the middle. Germline CDR1 reads LNHNV; CDR2 reads YYDKDF (reference sequence). This CDR3 is CASRQAGSGANVLTF. The CDR3 DNA is TGTGCCTCCCGACAGGCGGGCTCTGGGGCCAACGTCCTGACTTTC.

The chain employs TRBV29-1 and TRBJ2-5, with 7 bases lining up with TRBD1. Trimming at V came to 4 bases and at J to 2 bases, leaving 13 bases not matched to a gene. The CDR3 runs 16 residues. Per the germline V gene, CDR1 is SQVTM and CDR2 is ANQGSEA. CDR3 amino acids: CSVGGVTGQTQETQYF. The CDR3 DNA follows: TGCAGCGTTGGGGGCGTTACGGGACAGACGCAAGAGACCCAGTACTTC.

This clonotype was observed at least ten times. This chain links TRBV15 with TRBJ2-7; the D gene is possibly TRBD1 (5 bases). Germline CDR1 reads LNHNV; CDR2 reads YYDKDF (reference sequence). Trimming removed 1 base from V and 3 bases from J, with 10 bases in between. This CDR3 contains 14 residues. The CDR3 here is CATSRGAGYYEQYF. In DNA, the CDR3 is TGTGCCACCAGCAGAGGGGCAGGGTACTACGAGCAGTACTTC.

The V gene is TRBV28, the J gene TRBJ2-7; D gene unclear. Trimming shortened V by 3 bases and J by 2 bases, and 14 bases separated the two germline ends. CDR1 and CDR2 from the germline V gene are MDHEN and SYDVKM. This CDR3 contains 15 residues. The CDR3 protein is CASSLFKSRPYEQYF. CDR3 sequence (DNA): TGTGCCAGCAGTTTGTTTAAATCCAGACCCTACGAGCAGTACTTC.